This paragraph reports one T cell receptor beta chain. As yet, its antigen is unknown. This entry belongs to a study of T cells expressing NK-cell markers. Whole-study context: Investigators obtained TCR beta repertoires from sorted CD3+CD56+NKG2C+, CD3+CD56+NKG2C- and CD3+CD56-NKG2C+ T cells.

Study-wide results and caveats: A few donors' CD3+CD56-NKG2C+ cells were dominated by the same clonotypes. The study did not resolve the HCMV specificity of expanded NKG2C+ T cell clones.

Germline V gives CDR1 ENHRY, CDR2 SYGVKD. The length of the CDR3 is 15 residues. Using the 5' RACE reads, TCRdb records one entry per CDR3 protein without DNA. Found here are around 550,000 distinct CDR3 sequences; the top ten clones hold approximately 3.6%. The TCR originated in a man aged 18 to 30 in good health. This chain joins TRBV10-3 and TRBJ2-5; without DNA, the TCRdb call of TRBD2 cannot be checked. Sequenced: blood T cells: a sorted CD56 or NKG2C T cell subset, CD4+ or CD8+ T cells, or bulk PBMC T cells (not recorded which). The CDR3 here is CAISSDITRRETQYF.